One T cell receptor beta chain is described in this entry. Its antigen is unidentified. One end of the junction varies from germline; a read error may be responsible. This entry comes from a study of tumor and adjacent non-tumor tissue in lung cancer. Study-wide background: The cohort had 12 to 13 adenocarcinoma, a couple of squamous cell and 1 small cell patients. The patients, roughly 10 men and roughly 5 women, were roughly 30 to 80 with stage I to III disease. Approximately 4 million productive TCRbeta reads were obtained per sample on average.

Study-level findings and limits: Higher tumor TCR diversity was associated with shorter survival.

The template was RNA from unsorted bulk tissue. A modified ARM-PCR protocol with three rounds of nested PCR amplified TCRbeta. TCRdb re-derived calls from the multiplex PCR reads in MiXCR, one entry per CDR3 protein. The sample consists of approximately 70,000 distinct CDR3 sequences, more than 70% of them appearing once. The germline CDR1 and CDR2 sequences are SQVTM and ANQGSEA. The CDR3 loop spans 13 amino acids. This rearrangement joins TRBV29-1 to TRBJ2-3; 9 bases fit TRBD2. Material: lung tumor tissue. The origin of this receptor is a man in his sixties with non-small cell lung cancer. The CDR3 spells CSVQTSGSDTQYF. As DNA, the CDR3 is TGCAGCGTTCAGACTAGCGGCTCAGATACACAGTATTTT.